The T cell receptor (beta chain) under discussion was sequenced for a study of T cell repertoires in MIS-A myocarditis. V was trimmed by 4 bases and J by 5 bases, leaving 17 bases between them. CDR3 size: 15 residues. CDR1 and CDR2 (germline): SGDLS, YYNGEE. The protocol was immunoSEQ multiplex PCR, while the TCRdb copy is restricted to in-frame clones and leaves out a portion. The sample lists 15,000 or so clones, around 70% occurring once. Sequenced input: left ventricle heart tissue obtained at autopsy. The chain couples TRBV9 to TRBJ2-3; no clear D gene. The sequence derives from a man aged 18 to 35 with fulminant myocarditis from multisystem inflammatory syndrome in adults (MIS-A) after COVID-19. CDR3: CASSYNRAPRDTQYF. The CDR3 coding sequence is TGTGCCAGCAGCTATAACCGGGCCCCCCGAGATACGCAGTATTTT.